The 30 T cell receptor beta chains given below trace back to one sample, sequenced in a study of graft-versus-host responses after intestinal transplantation. Which antigens these TCRs recognize remains unknown. Assay used: immunoSEQ multiplex PCR; TCRdb lists only in-frame clones, some missing. The sample has around 40,000 clones; around 94% are singletons. The specimen comprised unstimulated CD4+ T cells sorted from spleen or lymph node cells, sampled before transplant. These receptor sequences come from a human donor who was the organ donor for an intestinal transplant.

This sequence joins TRBV30 and TRBJ1-4; 8 bases are shared with TRBD1. Germline lookup yields CDR1 GTSNPN and CDR2 SVGIG (reference sequence). There are 13 residues in the CDR3. The V and J ends lost 4 bases and 7 bases, in that order; junction bases with no gene match: 5. The CDR3 bases are TGTGCCTGGAACCAACAGGGGGGTGAAAAACTGTTTTTT. This translates into CAWNQQGGEKLFF.

This clone showed up just once. The V call is TRBV15, the J call TRBJ1-3; 8 bases map to TRBD1. The CDR3 has 15 residues. Germline V gene data show CDR1 as LNHNV and CDR2 as YYDKDF (reference sequence). The J segment lost 3 bases and the V segment lost 2 bases, leaving 3 bases of the junction unmatched. In DNA, the CDR3 is TGTGCCACCAGCAGACGGACAGGGAGTGGAAACACCATATATTTT. Translated, it gives CATSRRTGSGNTIYF.

The chain is built from TRBV7-8 and TRBJ2-4; 7 nucleotides align to TRBD1. The CDR3 sequence is 12 residues long. Germline V lookup: CDR1 SGHVS, CDR2 FQNEAQ. The V gene end was trimmed by 5 bases and the J gene end by 15 bases; junction bases not matched to a gene: 10. The DNA of the CDR3 is TGTGCCAGCAGCCGACGACAGGGTGGTCGGTACTTC. Its translation is CASSRRQGGRYF.

As DNA, the CDR3 is TGTGCCAGCATTAACGATCGACGACTAGCCCATGAGCAGTTCTTC. Protein product: CASINDRRLAHEQFF. The genes are TRBV6-6 and TRBJ2-1; 7 bases fit TRBD2. The CDR3 sequence is 15 residues long. The V gene's germline CDR1 is MNHNY and CDR2 SVGAGI (reference sequence). V lost 7 bases to trimming and J lost 8 bases; unmatched junction nucleotides: 14.

The chain employs TRBV5-6 and TRBJ2-1; 7 positions match TRBD2. The CDR3 extends over 14 amino acids. Trimming removed 4 bases from V and 0 bases from J; junction bases left unmatched: 1. Germline V gene data show CDR1 as SGHDT and CDR2 as YYEEEE. DNA for the CDR3: TGTGCCAGCAGCCTAGCGGCCTCCTACAATGAGCAGTTCTTC. This translates into CASSLAASYNEQFF.

The chain joins TRBV11-3 to TRBJ2-5, with 9 bases fitting TRBD2. CDR3 length: 16 residues. Looked up from germline, CDR1 is SGHNT and CDR2 is YENEEA. V lost 1 base and J lost 2; bases outside the gene matches: 5. The CDR3 is CASSLGGRGGQETQYF. DNA of the CDR3: TGTGCCAGCAGCTTAGGTGGGCGGGGGGGTCAAGAGACCCAGTACTTC. The complete variable domain, with remaining parts taken from reference TRBV11-3 and TRBJ2-5, reads EAGVVQSPRYKIIEKKQPVAFWCNPISGHNTLYWYLQNLGQGPELLIRYENEEAVDDSQLPKDRFSAERLKGVDSTLKIQPAELGDSAVYLCASSLGGRGGQETQYFGPGTRLLVL.

This clone was seen a single time. The genes are TRBV9 and TRBJ2-2; D not certain. V was shortened by 0 bases and J by 2 bases, with 2 bases between the two germline ends. The CDR3 has 13 amino acids. The germline gives CDR1 SGDLS, CDR2 YYNGEE. CDR3 in DNA: TGTGCCAGCAGCGTAGGTAACACCGGGGAGCTGTTTTTT. Translating gives CASSVGNTGELFF.

CDR3 region: CASNQGPSYNEQFF. In nucleotides, the CDR3 is TGCGCCAGCAACCAGGGGCCTTCCTACAATGAGCAGTTCTTC. The chain uses TRBV5-1 and TRBJ2-1; D perhaps matches TRBD1 (6 bases). CDR3 length: 14 residues. Germline CDR1 reads SGHRS; CDR2 reads YFSETQ. Trimming left V 6 bases short and J 1 base short, with 11 bases between.

The CDR3 DNA reads TGTGCCAGCAGTTCCTCACAGGGGCGAGGCCTTAATTCACCCCTCCACTTT. This translates into CASSSSQGRGLNSPLHF. The chain carries TRBV27 and TRBJ1-6; 7 positions match TRBD1. Germline CDR1 reads MNHEY; CDR2 reads SMNVEV (reference sequence). The trim removed 4 bases at V and 6 bases at J, leaving 12 bases unmatched. This CDR3 has 17 residues.

J is TRBJ2-3 and V is TRBV2; 9 bases agree with TRBD1. Germline CDR1 reads SNHLY; CDR2 reads FYNNEI. The ends lost 2 bases at V and 4 bases at J; junction bases unmatched: 4. CDR3 length equals 15 residues. The chain's CDR3 is CASSEPGQGSDTQYF. The CDR3 DNA reads as TGTGCCAGCAGTGAACCGGGACAGGGATCAGATACGCAGTATTTT.

The gene calls are TRBV4-2 and TRBJ2-1, with 11 nucleotides matching TRBD2. CDR3 length: 17 amino acids. With V trimmed by 3 bases and J by 0 bases, 4 bases remained unmatched. Germline V CDR1 and CDR2: LGHNA, YNFKEQ. The CDR3 spells CASSHIAGGLSYNEQFF. CDR3 coding DNA: TGTGCCAGCAGCCATATAGCGGGGGGGCTCTCCTACAATGAGCAGTTCTTC.

In this sample, this clone turned up once. This sequence joins TRBV4-3 and TRBJ2-1, with TRBD2 matching 13 bases. The CDR3 runs 14 residues. CDR1 is LGHNA and CDR2 is YSLEER in the germline V gene. V gave up 1 base and J gave up 10 bases; unmatched junction bases: 1. The CDR3 region is CASSQVTSGGEQFF. In DNA, the CDR3 is TGCGCCAGCAGCCAAGTGACTAGCGGGGGGGAGCAGTTCTTC.

The rearrangement links TRBV5-1 to TRBJ2-3, with 7 nucleotides matching TRBD1. Germline V gene sequence: CDR1 SGHRS, CDR2 YFSETQ. CDR3 length: 15 residues. With V trimmed by 0 bases and J by 6 bases, 7 bases remained unmatched. CDR3 loop: CASSLGQGGSDTQYF. Here the CDR3 DNA reads TGCGCCAGCAGCTTGGGACAGGGTGGGTCGGATACGCAGTATTTT.

V is TRBV5-1 and J is TRBJ1-2; D is possibly TRBD1 (6 bases). The CDR3 sequence is 13 residues long. Germline V gives CDR1 SGHRS, CDR2 YFSETQ. Trimming removed 0 bases at V and 3 bases at J, with 6 bases between. The CDR3 is CASSLDRDYGYTF. CDR3 nucleotides: TGCGCCAGCAGCTTGGACAGGGACTATGGCTACACCTTC.

The sample holds one count of this clone. The chain couples TRBV7-2 to TRBJ1-1; no clear D. The V end was cut by 2 bases, the J end by 1 base, with 8 bases between. Looked up from germline, CDR1 is SGHTA and CDR2 is FQGNSA. The CDR3 spans 14 residues. The CDR3 coding sequence is TGTGCCAGCAGCTTACTCCGACGGAACACTGAAGCTTTCTTT. It encodes CASSLLRRNTEAFF.

The J gene is TRBJ1-1, the V gene TRBV19, with D possibly being TRBD1 (6 bases). Trimming removed 8 bases from V and 8 bases from J, with 18 bases in between. Germline lookup yields CDR1 LNHDA and CDR2 SQIVND (reference sequence). The CDR3 has 13 residues. CDR3 DNA: TGTGCCAGTGAATTAACTGCGGGGGCAGAAGCTTTCTTT. Protein product: CASELTAGAEAFF.

The rearrangement uses TRBV7-9 and TRBJ2-7, with TRBD2 matching over 15 bases. CDR3 length: 19 amino acids. The J segment lost 0 bases and the V segment lost 2 bases, leaving 8 bases of the junction unmatched. Per germline, CDR1 SEHNR and CDR2 FQNEAQ (reference sequence). The CDR3 nucleotides are TGTGCCAGCAGCTTAAAAGGGACTAGCGGGGGGTTGAGCTCCTACGAGCAGTACTTC. Translating it yields CASSLKGTSGGLSSYEQYF.

This rearrangement joins TRBV5-4 to TRBJ2-5, with TRBD1 identical over 7 bases. The J call could be wrong; TRBJ2-7 is a better fit for the DNA end. Looked up from germline, CDR1 is SGHNT and CDR2 is YYREEE (reference sequence). This CDR3 region has 18 residues. The CDR3 bases are TGTGCCAGCAGCTTGTCGGCAGGGGGTCCCCGTGGGTCCTACGAGCAGTACTTC. Encoded protein: CASSLSAGGPRGSYEQYF.

The rearrangement links TRBV7-9 to TRBJ1-1; unclear D gene. Germline V lookup: CDR1 SEHNR, CDR2 FQNEAQ (reference sequence). This CDR3 has 12 residues. V dropped 1 base and J dropped 0 bases, with 0 bases sitting between them. CDR3 coding DNA: TGTGCCAGCAGCTTAGTGAACACTGAAGCTTTCTTT. Translated: CASSLVNTEAFF. Supplemented by reference TRBV7-9 and TRBJ1-1, the full variable domain reads DTGVSQNPRHKITKRGQNVTFRCDPISEHNRLYWYRQTLGQGPEFLTYFQNEAQLEKSRLLSDRFSAERPKGSFSTLEIQRTEQGDSAMYLCASSLVNTEAFFGQGTRLTVV.

In this sample, this clone turned up once. This rearrangement joins TRBV6-5 to TRBJ2-2, with 8 bases identical to TRBD2. The CDR3 extends over 11 amino acids. Per germline, CDR1 MNHEY and CDR2 SVGAGI. The V and J ends lost 7 bases and 11 bases, in that order; junction bases with no gene match: 3. The CDR3 loop reads CASKRGGELFF. CDR3 coding DNA: TGTGCCAGCAAACGGGGGGGAGAGCTGTTTTTT.

The chain recombines TRBV5-4 with TRBJ2-3; TRBD1 aligns across 7 bases. Germline V CDR1 and CDR2: SGHNT, YYREEE (reference sequence). The ends lost 1 base at V and 0 bases at J; junction bases unmatched: 5. The CDR3 length is 16 residues. The CDR3 DNA sequence: TGTGCCAGCAGCTTGACGACAGGGTCTAGCACAGATACGCAGTATTTT. As protein: CASSLTTGSSTDTQYF. The complete variable domain, with remaining parts taken from reference TRBV5-4 and TRBJ2-3, reads ETGVTQSPTHLIKTRGQQVTLRCSSQSGHNTVSWYQQALGQGPQFIFQYYREEENGRGNFPPRFSGLQFPNYSSELNVNALELDDSALYLCASSLTTGSSTDTQYFGPGTRLTVL.

Worth noting for this clone: The junction does not match germline at one end; this may be a read error. The gene calls are TRBV6-1 and TRBJ2-3; D gene ambiguous. The CDR3 runs 8 residues. Germline CDR1 MNHNS, CDR2 SASEGT. CDR3 sequence: CASSFPPF. In DNA, the CDR3 is TGTGCCAGCAGTTTCCCCCCTTTT.

V and J are TRBV28 and TRBJ2-4, with TRBD2 as a possible D gene (7 bases). Germline V lookup: CDR1 MDHEN, CDR2 SYDVKM. This CDR3 has 17 amino acids. Trimming took 3 bases from V and 0 from J, leaving 15 bases between them. The CDR3 nucleotides are TGTGCCAGCAGTTTGGCGGCGGGGGCTCTAGCCAAAAACATTCAGTACTTC. It codes for CASSLAAGALAKNIQYF. The full variable domain, in which reference TRBV28 and TRBJ2-4 provide the parts outside the CDR3, is DVKVTQSSRYLVKRTGEKVFLECVQDMDHENMFWYRQDPGLGLRLIYFSYDVKMKEKGDIPEGYSVSREKKERFSLILESASTNQTSMYLCASSLAAGALAKNIQYFGAGTRLSVL.

The V and J genes are TRBV6-6 and TRBJ2-5; TRBD2 aligns across 10 bases. The J call could be wrong; TRBJ2-7 is a better fit for the DNA end. The germline gives CDR1 MNHNY, CDR2 SVGAGI (reference sequence). There are 14 residues in the CDR3. This CDR3 reads CASSPSGGPYEQYF. CDR3 sequence (DNA): TGTGCCAGCAGTCCTAGCGGGGGCCCCTACGAGCAGTACTTC.

The genes are TRBV5-1 and TRBJ1-2, with 8 bases matching TRBD1. The germline gives CDR1 SGHRS, CDR2 YFSETQ. This CDR3 has 18 residues. V gave up 0 bases and J gave up 0 bases; unmatched junction bases: 10. The CDR3 spells CASSLATRQGLTNYGYTF. The CDR3 DNA sequence: TGCGCCAGCAGCTTGGCGACCCGACAGGGGCTAACTAACTATGGCTACACCTTC.

This chain uses TRBV28 with TRBJ1-5; D gene unclear. Trimming took off 6 bases at V and 0 bases at J, with 9 bases between the two ends. Germline-derived CDR1 and CDR2 are MDHEN and SYDVKM. The CDR3 spans 14 residues. The CDR3 DNA is TGTGCCAGCAGCCCAGGTAATAGCAATCAGCCCCAGCATTTT. Amino acids: CASSPGNSNQPQHF.

This sequence joins TRBV6-5 and TRBJ1-3; D uncertain. The CDR3 consists of 14 residues. The germline V and J ends were trimmed by 4 bases and 0 bases, with 7 bases remaining between them. Germline CDR1 reads MNHEY; CDR2 reads SVGAGI. CDR3 amino acids: CASSSGSSGNTIYF. The DNA for the CDR3 is TGTGCCAGCAGTTCCGGCAGCTCTGGAAACACCATATATTTT.

This clone was detected only once. V gene TRBV5-1 combines with J gene TRBJ1-1, with D possibly being TRBD1 (5 bases). CDR1 and CDR2 from the germline V gene are SGHRS and YFSETQ. CDR3 length: 15 amino acids. With 2 bases removed from V and 4 bases from J, the gap between germline ends came to 15 bases. CDR3 DNA: TGCGCCAGCAGCTTCCTACGACAGACCGGCACTGAAGCTTTCTTT. It encodes CASSFLRQTGTEAFF.

A single count supports this clone. V usage is TRBV19 and J usage is TRBJ2-3, with 10 nucleotides matching TRBD2. V dropped 7 bases and J dropped 6; count of bases not matched to a gene: 7. The CDR3 runs to 14 residues. Germline V gene data show CDR1 as LNHDA and CDR2 as SQIVND (reference sequence). CDR3 amino acids: CASKSGGVQDTQYF. CDR3 in DNA: TGTGCCAGTAAGAGCGGGGGGGTGCAGGATACGCAGTATTTT.

The rearrangement joins TRBV9 to TRBJ2-3, with 8 bases lining up with TRBD2. With V trimmed by 3 bases and J by 8 bases, 11 bases remained unmatched. CDR1 is SGDLS and CDR2 is YYNGEE in the germline V gene. The CDR3 extends over 15 amino acids. CDR3 bases: TGTGCCAGCAGCGCCGAACCTCTGACTAGCGCTACGCAGTATTTT. This sequence encodes CASSAEPLTSATQYF.